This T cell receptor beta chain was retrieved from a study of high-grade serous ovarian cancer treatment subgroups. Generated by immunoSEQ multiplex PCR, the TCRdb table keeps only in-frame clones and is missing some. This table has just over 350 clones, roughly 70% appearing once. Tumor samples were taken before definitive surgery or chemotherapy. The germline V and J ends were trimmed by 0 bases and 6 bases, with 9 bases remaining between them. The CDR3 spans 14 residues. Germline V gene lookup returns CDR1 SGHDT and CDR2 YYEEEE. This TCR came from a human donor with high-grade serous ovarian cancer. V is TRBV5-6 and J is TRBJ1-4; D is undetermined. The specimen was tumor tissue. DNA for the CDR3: TGTGCCAGCAGCTTGGCGGGAGAGGATGAAAAACTGTTTTTT. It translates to CASSLAGEDEKLFF.